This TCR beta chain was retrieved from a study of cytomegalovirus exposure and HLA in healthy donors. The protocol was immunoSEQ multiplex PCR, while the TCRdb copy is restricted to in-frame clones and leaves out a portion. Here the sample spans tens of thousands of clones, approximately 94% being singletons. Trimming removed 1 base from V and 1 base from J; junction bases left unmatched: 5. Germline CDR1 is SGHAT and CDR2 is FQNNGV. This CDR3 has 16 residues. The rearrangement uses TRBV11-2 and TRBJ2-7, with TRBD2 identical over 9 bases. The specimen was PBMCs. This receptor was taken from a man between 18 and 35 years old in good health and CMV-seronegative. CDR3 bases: TGTGCCAGCAGCTTAGCCCTAGCGGGGCCATCCTACGAGCAGTACTTC. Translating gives CASSLALAGPSYEQYF.